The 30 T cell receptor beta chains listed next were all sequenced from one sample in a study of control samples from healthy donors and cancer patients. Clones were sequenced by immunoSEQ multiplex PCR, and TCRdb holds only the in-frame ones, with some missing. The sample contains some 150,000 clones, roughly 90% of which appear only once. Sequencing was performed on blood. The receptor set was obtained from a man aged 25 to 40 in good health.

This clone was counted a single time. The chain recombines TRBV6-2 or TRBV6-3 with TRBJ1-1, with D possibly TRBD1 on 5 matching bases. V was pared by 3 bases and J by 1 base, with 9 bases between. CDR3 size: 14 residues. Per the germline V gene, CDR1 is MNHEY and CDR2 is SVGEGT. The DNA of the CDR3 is TGTGCCAGCAGTTATCAGGGTCCGAACACTGAAGCTTTCTTT. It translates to CASSYQGPNTEAFF.

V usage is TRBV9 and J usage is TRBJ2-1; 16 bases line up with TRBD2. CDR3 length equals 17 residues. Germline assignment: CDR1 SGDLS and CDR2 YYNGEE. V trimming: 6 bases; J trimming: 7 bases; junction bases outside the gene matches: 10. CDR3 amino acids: CASTTGLAGGPGNEQFF. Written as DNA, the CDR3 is TGTGCCAGCACCACGGGACTAGCGGGAGGGCCTGGGAATGAGCAGTTCTTC.

The chain's CDR3 is CASSTPRTGGGETQYF. DNA of the CDR3: TGTGCCAGTAGTACCCCCAGGACAGGGGGCGGAGAGACCCAGTACTTC. The chain links TRBV19 to TRBJ2-5; 11 bases are a match to TRBD1. Germline V gene data show CDR1 as LNHDA and CDR2 as SQIVND (reference sequence). The CDR3 extends over 16 amino acids. V shed 4 bases, J shed 4 bases, and the junction held 8 bases outside the gene matches.

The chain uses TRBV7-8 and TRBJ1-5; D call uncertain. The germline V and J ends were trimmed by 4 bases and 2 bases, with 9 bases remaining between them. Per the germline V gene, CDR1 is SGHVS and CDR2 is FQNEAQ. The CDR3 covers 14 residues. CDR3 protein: CASSSDGGNQPQHF. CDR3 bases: TGTGCCAGCAGCTCGGACGGTGGCAATCAGCCCCAGCATTTT.

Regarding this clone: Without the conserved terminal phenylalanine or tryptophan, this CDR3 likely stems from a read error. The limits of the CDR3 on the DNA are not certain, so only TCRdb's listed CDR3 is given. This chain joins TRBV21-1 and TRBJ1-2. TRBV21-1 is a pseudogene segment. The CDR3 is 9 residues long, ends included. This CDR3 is CASSKSPPC.

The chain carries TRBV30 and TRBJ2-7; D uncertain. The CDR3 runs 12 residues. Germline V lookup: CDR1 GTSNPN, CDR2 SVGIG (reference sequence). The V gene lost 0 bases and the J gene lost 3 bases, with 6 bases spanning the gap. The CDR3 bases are TGTGCCTGGAGTGTACCGCACTACGAGCAGTACTTC. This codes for CAWSVPHYEQYF.

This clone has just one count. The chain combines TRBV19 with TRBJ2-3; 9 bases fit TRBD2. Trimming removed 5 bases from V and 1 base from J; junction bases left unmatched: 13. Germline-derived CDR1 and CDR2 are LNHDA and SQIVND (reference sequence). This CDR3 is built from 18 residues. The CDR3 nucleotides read TGTGCCAGTAGTCTCAAAGGGGGTCAGCGGGAGGGCACAGATACGCAGTATTTT. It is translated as CASSLKGGQREGTDTQYF.

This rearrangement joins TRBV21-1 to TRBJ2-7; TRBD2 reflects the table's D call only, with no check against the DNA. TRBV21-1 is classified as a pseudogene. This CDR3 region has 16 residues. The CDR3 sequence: CASSLRRWGRCHEQYF. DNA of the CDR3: TGTGCCAGCAGCCTCCGCCGTTGGGGGAGGTGCCACGAGCAGTACTTC.

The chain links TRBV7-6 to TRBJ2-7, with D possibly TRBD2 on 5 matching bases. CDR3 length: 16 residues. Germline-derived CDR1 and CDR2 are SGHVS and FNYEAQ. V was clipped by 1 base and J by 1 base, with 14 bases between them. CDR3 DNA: TGTGCCAGCAGCTTAGGAGGCAGAGGGCTTTCCTACGAGCAGTACTTC. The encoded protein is CASSLGGRGLSYEQYF.

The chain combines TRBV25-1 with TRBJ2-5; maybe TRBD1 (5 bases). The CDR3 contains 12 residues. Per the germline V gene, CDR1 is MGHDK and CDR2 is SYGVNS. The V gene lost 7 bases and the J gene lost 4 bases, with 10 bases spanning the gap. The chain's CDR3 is CASMGLRETQYF. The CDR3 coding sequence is TGTGCCAGCATGGGGCTACGAGAGACCCAGTACTTC.

The CDR3 DNA reads as TGTGCCAGCAGCCCGGGTGGGGGGAAAGAGACCCAGTACTTC. This encodes CASSPGGGKETQYF. J is TRBJ2-5 and V is TRBV5-6, with a tentative D call TRBD2 (6 bases). Trimming took 4 bases from V and 3 from J, leaving 13 bases between them. CDR1 is SGHDT and CDR2 is YYEEEE in the germline V gene. This CDR3 is built from 14 residues. The entire variable domain, with the rest obtained from reference TRBV5-6 and TRBJ2-5, is as follows: DAGVTQSPTHLIKTRGQQVTLRCSPKSGHDTVSWYQQALGQGPQFIFQYYEEEERQRGNFPDRFSGHQFPNYSSELNVNALLLGDSALYLCASSPGGGKETQYFGPGTRLLVL.

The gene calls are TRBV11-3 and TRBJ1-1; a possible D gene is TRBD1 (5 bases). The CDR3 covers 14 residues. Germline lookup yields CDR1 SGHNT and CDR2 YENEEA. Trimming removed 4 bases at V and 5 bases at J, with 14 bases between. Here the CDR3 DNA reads TGTGCCAGCAGCTCACCCCCCGGGGCGACTGAAGCTTTCTTT. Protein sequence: CASSSPPGATEAFF. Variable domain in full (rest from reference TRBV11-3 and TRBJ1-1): EAGVVQSPRYKIIEKKQPVAFWCNPISGHNTLYWYLQNLGQGPELLIRYENEEAVDDSQLPKDRFSAERLKGVDSTLKIQPAELGDSAVYLCASSSPPGATEAFFGQGTRLTVV.

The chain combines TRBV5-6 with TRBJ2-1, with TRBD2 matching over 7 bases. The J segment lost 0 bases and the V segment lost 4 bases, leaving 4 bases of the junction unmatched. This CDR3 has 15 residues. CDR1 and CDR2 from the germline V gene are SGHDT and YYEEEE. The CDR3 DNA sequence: TGTGCCAGCAGCCTAGCTAGCGGCTCCTACAATGAGCAGTTCTTC. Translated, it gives CASSLASGSYNEQFF.

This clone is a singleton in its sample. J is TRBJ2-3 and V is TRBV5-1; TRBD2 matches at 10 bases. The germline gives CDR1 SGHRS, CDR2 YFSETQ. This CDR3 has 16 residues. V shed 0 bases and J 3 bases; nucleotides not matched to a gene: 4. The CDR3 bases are TGCGCCAGCAGCTTGGGAGCGGGGGGGCCGACAGATACGCAGTATTTT. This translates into CASSLGAGGPTDTQYF. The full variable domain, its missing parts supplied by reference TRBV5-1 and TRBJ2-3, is KAGVTQTPRYLIKTRGQQVTLSCSPISGHRSVSWYQQTPGQGLQFLFEYFSETQRNKGNFPGRFSGRQFSNSRSEMNVSTLELGDSALYLCASSLGAGGPTDTQYFGPGTRLTVL.

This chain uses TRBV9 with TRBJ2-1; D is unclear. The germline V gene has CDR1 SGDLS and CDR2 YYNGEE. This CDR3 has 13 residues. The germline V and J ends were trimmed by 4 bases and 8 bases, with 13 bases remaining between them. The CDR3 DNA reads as TGTGCCAGCAGCACCCGACTGGTGGATGAGCAGTTCTTC. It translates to CASSTRLVDEQFF.

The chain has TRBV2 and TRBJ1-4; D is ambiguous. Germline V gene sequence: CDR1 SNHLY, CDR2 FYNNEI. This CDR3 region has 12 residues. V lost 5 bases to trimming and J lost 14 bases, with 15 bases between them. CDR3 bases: TGTGCCAGCAGTAAACGGATACCCGGGCTGTTTTTT. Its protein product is CASSKRIPGLFF.

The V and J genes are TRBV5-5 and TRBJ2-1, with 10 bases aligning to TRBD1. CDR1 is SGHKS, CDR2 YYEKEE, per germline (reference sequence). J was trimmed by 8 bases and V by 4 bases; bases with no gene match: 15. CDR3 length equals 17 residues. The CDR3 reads CASSAFPSGQGIYEQFF. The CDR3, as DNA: TGTGCCAGCAGCGCGTTTCCGTCGGGACAGGGGATTTATGAGCAGTTCTTC.

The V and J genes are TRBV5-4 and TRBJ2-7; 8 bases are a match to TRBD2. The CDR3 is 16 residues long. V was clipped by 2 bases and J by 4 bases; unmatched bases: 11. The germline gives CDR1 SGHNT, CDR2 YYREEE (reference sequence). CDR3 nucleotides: TGTGCCAGCAGCTTTATTGCGGGGGGTTCAGGGTACGAGCAGTACTTC. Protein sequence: CASSFIAGGSGYEQYF.

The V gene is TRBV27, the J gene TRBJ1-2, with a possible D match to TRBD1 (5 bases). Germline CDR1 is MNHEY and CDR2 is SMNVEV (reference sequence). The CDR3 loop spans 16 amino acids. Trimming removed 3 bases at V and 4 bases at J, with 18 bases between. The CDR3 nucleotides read TGTGCCAGCAGTTTTAGGGGCGCGGATTTAACCTATGGCTACACCTTC. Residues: CASSFRGADLTYGYTF.

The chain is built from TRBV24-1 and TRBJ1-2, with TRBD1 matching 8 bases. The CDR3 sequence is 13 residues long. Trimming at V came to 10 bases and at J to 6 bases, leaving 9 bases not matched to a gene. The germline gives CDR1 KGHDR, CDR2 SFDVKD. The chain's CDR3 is CATSPTGENGYTF. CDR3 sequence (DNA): TGTGCCACAAGCCCGACAGGGGAAAATGGCTACACCTTC.

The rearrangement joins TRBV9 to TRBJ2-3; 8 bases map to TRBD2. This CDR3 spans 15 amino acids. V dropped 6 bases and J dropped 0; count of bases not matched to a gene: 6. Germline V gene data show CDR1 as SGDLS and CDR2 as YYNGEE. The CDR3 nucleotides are TGTGCCAGCACCTTCGGCGGGGGGAGCACAGATACGCAGTATTTT. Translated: CASTFGGGSTDTQYF.

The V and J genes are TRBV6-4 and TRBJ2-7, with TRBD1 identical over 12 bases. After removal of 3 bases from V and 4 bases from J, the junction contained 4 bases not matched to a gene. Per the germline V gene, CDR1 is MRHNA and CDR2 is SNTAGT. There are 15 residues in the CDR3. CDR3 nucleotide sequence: TGTGCCAGCAGTGAGGGGGACAGGGGGCCTTACGAGCAGTACTTC. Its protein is CASSEGDRGPYEQYF.

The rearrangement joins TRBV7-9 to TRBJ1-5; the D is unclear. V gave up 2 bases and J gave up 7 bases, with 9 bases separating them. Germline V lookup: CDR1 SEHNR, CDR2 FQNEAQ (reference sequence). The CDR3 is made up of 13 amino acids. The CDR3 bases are TGTGCCAGCAGCTTAAATAGTGGGCAGCCCCAGCATTTT. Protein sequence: CASSLNSGQPQHF.

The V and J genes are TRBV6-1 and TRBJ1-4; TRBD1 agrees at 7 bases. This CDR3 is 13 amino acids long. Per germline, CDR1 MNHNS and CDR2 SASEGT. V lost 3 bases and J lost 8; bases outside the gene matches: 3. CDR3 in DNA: TGTGCCAGCAGTGAGTCAGGGGGGGAAAAACTGTTTTTT. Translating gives CASSESGGEKLFF.

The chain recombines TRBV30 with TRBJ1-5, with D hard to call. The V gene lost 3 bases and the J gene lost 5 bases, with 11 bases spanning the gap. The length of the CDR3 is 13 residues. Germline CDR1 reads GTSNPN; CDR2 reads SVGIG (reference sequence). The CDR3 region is CAWSLEAHQPQHF. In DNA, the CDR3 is TGTGCCTGGAGCCTAGAGGCCCATCAGCCCCAGCATTTT.

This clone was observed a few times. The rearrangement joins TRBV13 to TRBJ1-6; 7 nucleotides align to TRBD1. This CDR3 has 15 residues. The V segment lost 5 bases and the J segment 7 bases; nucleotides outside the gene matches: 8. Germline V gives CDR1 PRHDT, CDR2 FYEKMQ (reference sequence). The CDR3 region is CASSKRAGGNSPLHF. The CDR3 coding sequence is TGTGCCAGCAGCAAAAGGGCAGGGGGAAATTCACCCCTCCACTTT.

The CDR3 protein is CASSGPVRETQYF. In DNA, the CDR3 is TGTGCCAGCAGCGGACCCGTCAGGGAGACCCAGTACTTC. The chain recombines TRBV9 with TRBJ2-5; D is unclear. This CDR3 spans 13 amino acids. V shed 3 bases and J shed 5 bases, with 11 bases lying between them. Germline V gene sequence: CDR1 SGDLS, CDR2 YYNGEE.

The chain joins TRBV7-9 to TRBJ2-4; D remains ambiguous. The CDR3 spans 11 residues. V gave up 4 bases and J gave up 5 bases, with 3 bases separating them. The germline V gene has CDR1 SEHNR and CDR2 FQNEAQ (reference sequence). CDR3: CASSSENIQYF. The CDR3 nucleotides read TGTGCCAGCAGCTCAGAAAACATTCAGTACTTC.

The CDR3 bases are TGTGCCAGCAGATTTGACAGCATCCAAGAGACCCAGTACTTC. Translating it yields CASRFDSIQETQYF. The rearrangement uses TRBV3-1 (or the pseudogene TRBV3-2) and TRBJ2-5, with D possibly matching TRBD1 (5 bases). This CDR3 has 14 amino acids. V lost 6 bases, J lost 1 base, and 12 bases lay in between. Germline V CDR1 and CDR2: LGHDT, YNNKEL (reference sequence).

The CDR3 protein is CASSLDAGSEAFF. CDR3 bases: TGTGCCAGCAGCTTAGATGCCGGCTCTGAAGCTTTCTTT. The rearrangement joins TRBV7-3 to TRBJ1-1; D remains ambiguous. Germline-derived CDR1 and CDR2 are SGHTA and FQGTGA. The V gene lost 2 bases and the J gene lost 6 bases, with 10 bases spanning the gap. The CDR3 is 13 residues long.